This paragraph covers one T cell receptor beta chain sequence. MiXCR was run by TCRdb on the reads, yielding one entry per CDR3 protein. Of approximately 550,000 distinct CDR3 sequences listed, approximately 17% are singletons. The data originate from a study of T cell repertoires in cytomegalovirus infection. The CDR3 contains 19 residues. Per germline, CDR1 SGHDN and CDR2 FVKESK. The ends lost 2 bases at V and 0 bases at J; junction bases unmatched: 12. The chain is built from TRBV14 and TRBJ2-1; 8 nucleotides line up with TRBD2. This TCR was recovered from a human donor in good health (CMV status not recorded). Some clones in this sample may be carry-over from other donors' samples. Sequences were obtained from CD8+ T cells from PBMCs. CDR3 sequence: CASSQFPTLAGSSYNEQFF. The CDR3 DNA sequence: TGTGCCAGCAGCCAATTCCCGACTTTAGCGGGAAGCTCCTACAATGAGCAGTTCTTC.